A selection of T cell receptor beta chains follows, all from one sample in a study of early T cells in non-severe SARS-CoV-2 infection. Each CDR3 protein is one row after TCRdb ran MiXCR on the 5' RACE reads. The sample includes tens of thousands of distinct CDR3 sequences, around 14% of them seen just once. Sequencing input: whole blood. Receptors were obtained from an adult who was a healthcare worker with PCR-confirmed SARS-CoV-2 infection or an uninfected control (not recorded which). Each CDR3 is given with its conserved first and last residue. D genes are given only for firm matches. Clone size appears in some rows only: once, few, many, or a class for an expanded clone.

CDR3aa: CASSLLGQGTYGYTF
len: 15
d_gene: TRBD1
abundance: NA
v_gene: TRBV7-9

CDR3aa: CARGREPQRPEKLFF
len: 15
d_gene: NA
abundance: few
v_gene: TRBV21-1

CDR3aa: CAIREEGQPQHF
len: 12
d_gene: NA
abundance: many
v_gene: TRBV10-3

CDR3aa: CASSETGTEQETQYF
len: 15
d_gene: NA
abundance: NA
v_gene: TRBV3-1

CDR3aa: CATQGLAGQGEQFF
len: 14
d_gene: TRBD2
abundance: many
v_gene: TRBV10-2

CDR3aa: CASSFIFGDTQYF
len: 13
d_gene: NA
abundance: NA
v_gene: TRBV7-2

CDR3aa: CSARKPNTGFYEPLHF
len: 16
d_gene: NA
abundance: NA
v_gene: TRBV20-1

CDR3aa: CAILRAGGSYEQYF
len: 14
d_gene: TRBD2
abundance: few
v_gene: TRBV4-1

CDR3aa: CASSPQAFSYEQYF
len: 14
d_gene: NA
abundance: few
v_gene: TRBV28

CDR3aa: CASSPWGHLSYEQYF
len: 15
d_gene: NA
abundance: NA
v_gene: TRBV27

CDR3aa: CAISDSPNYGYTF
len: 13
d_gene: NA
abundance: many
v_gene: TRBV10-3

CDR3aa: CASSPQGFEQYF
len: 12
d_gene: NA
abundance: few
v_gene: TRBV18

CDR3aa: CASSLIRAARETQYF
len: 15
d_gene: NA
abundance: few
v_gene: TRBV7-9

CDR3aa: CSVEAKNIQYF
len: 11
d_gene: NA
abundance: few
v_gene: TRBV29-1

CDR3aa: CASTSRLTGGAKPQHF
len: 16
d_gene: TRBD1
abundance: few
v_gene: TRBV6-2/TRBV6-3

CDR3aa: CASASGTEYEQYF
len: 13
d_gene: TRBD2
abundance: NA
v_gene: TRBV7-9

CDR3aa: CASSSGQRYSYEQYF
len: 15
d_gene: NA
abundance: NA
v_gene: TRBV7-8

CDR3aa: CASSYSGGQGYTF
len: 13
d_gene: NA
abundance: NA
v_gene: TRBV6-2/TRBV6-3

CDR3aa: CASSWGQGSQPQHF
len: 14
d_gene: NA
abundance: few
v_gene: TRBV5-5

CDR3aa: CSARLAPGTGELFF
len: 14
d_gene: NA
abundance: NA
v_gene: TRBV20-1

CDR3aa: CASSFRLAGGEITDTQYF
len: 18
d_gene: TRBD2
abundance: many
v_gene: TRBV28

CDR3aa: CASSELGGLATYPYEQYF
len: 18
d_gene: NA
abundance: few
v_gene: TRBV10-2

CDR3aa: CATSREGQGHEKLFF
len: 15
d_gene: TRBD1
abundance: many
v_gene: TRBV15

CDR3aa: CSAREAGAGLETQYF
len: 15
d_gene: TRBD2
abundance: many
v_gene: TRBV20-1

CDR3aa: CASSLNPGQETQYF
len: 14
d_gene: NA
abundance: NA
v_gene: TRBV7-7

CDR3aa: CASSLSYRGQTQYF
len: 14
d_gene: NA
abundance: NA
v_gene: TRBV27

CDR3aa: CASKSYEKETQYF
len: 13
d_gene: NA
abundance: NA
v_gene: TRBV6-5

CDR3aa: CASSLVGGGVNIQYF
len: 15
d_gene: TRBD2
abundance: NA
v_gene: TRBV5-5

CDR3aa: CSARDPGISEQYF
len: 13
d_gene: NA
abundance: NA
v_gene: TRBV20-1

CDR3aa: CTSSLRGFTTNEKLFF
len: 16
d_gene: NA
abundance: NA
v_gene: TRBV5-1

CDR3aa: CASSPRGYNEQFF
len: 13
d_gene: NA
abundance: NA
v_gene: TRBV11-2

CDR3aa: CASSPAGINQPQHF
len: 14
d_gene: NA
abundance: few
v_gene: TRBV5-1

CDR3aa: CASSSREVHEQYF
len: 13
d_gene: TRBD2
abundance: many
v_gene: TRBV27

CDR3aa: CASSPPWGSGRAPSRNEQFF
len: 20
d_gene: TRBD2
abundance: few
v_gene: TRBV5-4

CDR3aa: CASSQAYGELFF
len: 12
d_gene: NA
abundance: few
v_gene: TRBV4-2

CDR3aa: CSADNTGELFF
len: 11
d_gene: NA
abundance: few
v_gene: TRBV20-1

CDR3aa: CASSPERNTGELFF
len: 14
d_gene: NA
abundance: many
v_gene: TRBV11-2

CDR3aa: CAISEGRGPTDTQYF
len: 15
d_gene: NA
abundance: NA
v_gene: TRBV10-3

CDR3aa: CASSSTETNYGYTF
len: 14
d_gene: NA
abundance: few
v_gene: TRBV27

CDR3aa: CASSQGKGTRPYEQYF
len: 16
d_gene: NA
abundance: few
v_gene: TRBV14

CDR3aa: CASSKGVTTEAFF
len: 13
d_gene: NA
abundance: NA
v_gene: TRBV18

CDR3aa: CASSFSGEKQFF
len: 12
d_gene: NA
abundance: few
v_gene: TRBV12-3/TRBV12-4

CDR3aa: CASSPGSGRASYNEQFF
len: 17
d_gene: TRBD2
abundance: NA
v_gene: TRBV14

CDR3aa: CASSLGLAGYEQYF
len: 14
d_gene: TRBD2
abundance: NA
v_gene: TRBV6-5

CDR3aa: CASSDTVTDTQYF
len: 13
d_gene: NA
abundance: NA
v_gene: TRBV6-4

CDR3aa: CASSHTSGENTGELFF
len: 16
d_gene: TRBD2
abundance: NA
v_gene: TRBV4-2

CDR3aa: CASSPLAGSYNEQFF
len: 15
d_gene: TRBD2
abundance: few
v_gene: TRBV6-4

CDR3aa: CAISEVTGGNNEQFF
len: 15
d_gene: TRBD1
abundance: few
v_gene: TRBV10-3

CDR3aa: CSATLLQPQHF
len: 11
d_gene: NA
abundance: few
v_gene: TRBV20-1

CDR3aa: CASRSDPIGYGYTF
len: 14
d_gene: NA
abundance: few
v_gene: TRBV6-6

CDR3aa: CSAIDPRSYNEQFF
len: 14
d_gene: NA
abundance: NA
v_gene: TRBV20-1

CDR3aa: CASSPRTADTNTGELFF
len: 17
d_gene: NA
abundance: few
v_gene: TRBV18

CDR3aa: CASSLSAGLTDTQYF
len: 15
d_gene: NA
abundance: few
v_gene: TRBV27

CDR3aa: CASSYLAPPLEQYF
len: 14
d_gene: NA
abundance: few
v_gene: TRBV11-2